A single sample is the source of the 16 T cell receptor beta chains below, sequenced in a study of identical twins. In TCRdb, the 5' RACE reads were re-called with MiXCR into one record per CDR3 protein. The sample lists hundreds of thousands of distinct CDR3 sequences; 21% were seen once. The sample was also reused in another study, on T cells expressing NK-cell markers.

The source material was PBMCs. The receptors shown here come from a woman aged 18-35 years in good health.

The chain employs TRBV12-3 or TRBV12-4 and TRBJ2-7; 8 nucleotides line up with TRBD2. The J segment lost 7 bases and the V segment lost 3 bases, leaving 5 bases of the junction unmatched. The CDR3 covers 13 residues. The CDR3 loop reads CASSFAIAGEQYF. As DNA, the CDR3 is TGTGCCAGCAGTTTCGCGATAGCGGGGGAGCAGTACTTC.

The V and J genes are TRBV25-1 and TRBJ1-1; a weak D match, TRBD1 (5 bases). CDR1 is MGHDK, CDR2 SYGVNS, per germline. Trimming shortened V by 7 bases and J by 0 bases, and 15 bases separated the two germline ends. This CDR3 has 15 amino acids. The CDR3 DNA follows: TGTGCCAGCACTGAGACAGCGGAAATGAACACTGAAGCTTTCTTT. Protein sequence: CASTETAEMNTEAFF.

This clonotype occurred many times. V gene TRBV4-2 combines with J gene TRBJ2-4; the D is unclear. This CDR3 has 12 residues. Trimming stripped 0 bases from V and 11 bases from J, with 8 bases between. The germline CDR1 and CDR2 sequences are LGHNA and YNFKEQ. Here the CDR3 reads CASSQEDSFQYF. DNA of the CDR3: TGTGCCAGCAGCCAAGAGGATAGCTTTCAGTACTTC.

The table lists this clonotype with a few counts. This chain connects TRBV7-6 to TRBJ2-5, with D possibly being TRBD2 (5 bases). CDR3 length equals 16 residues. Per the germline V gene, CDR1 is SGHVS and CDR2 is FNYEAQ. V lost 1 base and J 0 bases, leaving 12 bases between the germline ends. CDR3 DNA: TGTGCCAGCAGCTTAGGATCTGGCGGGTACCAAGAGACCCAGTACTTC. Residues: CASSLGSGGYQETQYF. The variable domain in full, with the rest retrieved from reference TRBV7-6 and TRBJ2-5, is GAGVSQSPRYKVTKRGQDVALRCDPISGHVSLYWYRQALGQGPEFLTYFNYEAQQDKSGLPNDRFSAERPEGSISTLTIQRTEQRDSAMYRCASSLGSGGYQETQYFGPGTRLLVL.

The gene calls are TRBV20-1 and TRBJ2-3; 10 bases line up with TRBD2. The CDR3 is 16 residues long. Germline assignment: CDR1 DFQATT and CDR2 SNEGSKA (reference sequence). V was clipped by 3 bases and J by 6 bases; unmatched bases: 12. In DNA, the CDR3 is TGCAGTGCTAGGGCCCCCTCAGCGGGAGGGCCCGATACGCAGTATTTT. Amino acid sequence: CSARAPSAGGPDTQYF.

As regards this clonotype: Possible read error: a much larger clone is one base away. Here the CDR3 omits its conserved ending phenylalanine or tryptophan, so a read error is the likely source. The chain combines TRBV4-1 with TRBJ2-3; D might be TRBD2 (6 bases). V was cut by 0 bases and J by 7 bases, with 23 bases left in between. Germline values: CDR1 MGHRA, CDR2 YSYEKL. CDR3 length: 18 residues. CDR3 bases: TGCGCCAGCAGCCAAGACCCGACTCGGGGGACCCCTTCAAATACGCAGTATTGT. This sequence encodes CASSQDPTRGTPSNTQYC.

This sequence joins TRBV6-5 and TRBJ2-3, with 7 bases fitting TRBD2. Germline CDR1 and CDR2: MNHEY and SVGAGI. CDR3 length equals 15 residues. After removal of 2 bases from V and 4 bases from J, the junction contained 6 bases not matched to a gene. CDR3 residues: CASSYAGRGADTQYF. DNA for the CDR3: TGTGCCAGCAGTTACGCAGGGAGGGGCGCAGATACGCAGTATTTT.

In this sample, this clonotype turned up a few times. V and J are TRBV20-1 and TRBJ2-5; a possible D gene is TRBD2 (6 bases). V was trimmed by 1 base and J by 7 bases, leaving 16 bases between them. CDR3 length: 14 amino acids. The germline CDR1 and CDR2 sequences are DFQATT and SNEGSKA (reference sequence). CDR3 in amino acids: CSARGSGSSGTQYF. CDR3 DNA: TGCAGTGCTAGAGGTAGCGGATCTTCGGGGACCCAGTACTTC.

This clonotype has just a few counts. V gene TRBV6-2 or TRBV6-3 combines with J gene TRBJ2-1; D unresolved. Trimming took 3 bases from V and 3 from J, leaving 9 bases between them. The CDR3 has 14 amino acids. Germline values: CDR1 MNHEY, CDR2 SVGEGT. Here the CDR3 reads CASSYEPFYNEQFF. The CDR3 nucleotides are TGTGCCAGCAGTTATGAACCATTCTACAATGAGCAGTTCTTC.

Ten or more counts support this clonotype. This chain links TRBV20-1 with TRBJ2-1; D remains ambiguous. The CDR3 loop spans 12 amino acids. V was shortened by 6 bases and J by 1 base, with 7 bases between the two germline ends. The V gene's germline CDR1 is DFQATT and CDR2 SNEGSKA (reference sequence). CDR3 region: CSAVRSYNEQFF. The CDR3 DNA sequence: TGCAGTGCGGTAAGGTCCTACAATGAGCAGTTCTTC.

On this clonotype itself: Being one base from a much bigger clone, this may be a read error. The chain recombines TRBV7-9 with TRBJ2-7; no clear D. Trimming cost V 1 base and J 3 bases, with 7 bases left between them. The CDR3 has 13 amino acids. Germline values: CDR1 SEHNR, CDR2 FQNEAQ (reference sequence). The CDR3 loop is CASSLELGYEQYF. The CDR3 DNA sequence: TGTGCCAGCAGCTTAGAACTGGGCTACGAGCAGTACTTC.

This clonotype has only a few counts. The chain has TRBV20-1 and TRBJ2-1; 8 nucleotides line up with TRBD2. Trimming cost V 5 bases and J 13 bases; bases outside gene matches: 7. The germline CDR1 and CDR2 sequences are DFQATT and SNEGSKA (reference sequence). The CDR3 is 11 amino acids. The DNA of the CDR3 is TGCAGTGCTGGGACTAGGGAAGAACAGTTCTTC. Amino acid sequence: CSAGTREEQFF.

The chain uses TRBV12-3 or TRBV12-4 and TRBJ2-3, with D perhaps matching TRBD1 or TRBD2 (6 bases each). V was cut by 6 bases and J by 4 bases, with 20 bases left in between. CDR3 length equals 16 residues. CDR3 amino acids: CASRQGTPRGPDTQYF. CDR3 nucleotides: TGTGCCAGCAGGCAAGGGACTCCCCGGGGGCCAGATACGCAGTATTTT.

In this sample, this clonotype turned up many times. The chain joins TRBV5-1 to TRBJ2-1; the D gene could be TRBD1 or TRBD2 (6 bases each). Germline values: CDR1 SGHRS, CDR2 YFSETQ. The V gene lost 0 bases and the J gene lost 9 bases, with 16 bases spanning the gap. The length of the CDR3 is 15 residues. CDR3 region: CASSLAGAGVGEQFF. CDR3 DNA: TGCGCCAGCAGCTTGGCGGGGGCCGGGGTGGGTGAGCAGTTCTTC.

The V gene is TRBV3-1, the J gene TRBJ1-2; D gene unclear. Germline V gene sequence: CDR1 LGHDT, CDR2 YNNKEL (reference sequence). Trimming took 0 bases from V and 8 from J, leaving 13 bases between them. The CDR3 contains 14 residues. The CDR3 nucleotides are TGTGCCAGCAGCCAAGATCGGGCAGGTCGAGGCTACACCTTC. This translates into CASSQDRAGRGYTF.

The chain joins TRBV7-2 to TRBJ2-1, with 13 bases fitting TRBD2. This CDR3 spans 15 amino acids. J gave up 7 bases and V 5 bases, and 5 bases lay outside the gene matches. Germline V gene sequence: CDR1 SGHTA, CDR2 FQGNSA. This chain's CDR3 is CASSMTSGRWNEQFF. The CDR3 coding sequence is TGTGCCAGCAGCATGACTAGCGGGAGGTGGAATGAGCAGTTCTTC.